A single sample is the source of the 20 T cell receptor beta chains below, sequenced in a study of blood T cell repertoires in COVID-19. Profiled with immunoSEQ multiplex PCR; TCRdb holds only in-frame clones, not every one. The top ten clones hold about 1.2% of a sample with about 300,000 clones, around 87% of them seen once. The material sequenced was peripheral blood. These TCRs come from a man between 70 and 80 years old with acute or convalescent COVID-19.

The CDR3 nucleotides are TGCAGCGTTGAAGAGACGCTAGCGGGTACCTACGAGCAGTACTTC. Its protein is CSVEETLAGTYEQYF. V and J are TRBV29-1 and TRBJ2-7, with 8 bases matching TRBD2. Germline lookup yields CDR1 SQVTM and CDR2 ANQGSEA. V was clipped by 0 bases and J by 2 bases; unmatched bases: 6. The CDR3 totals 15 residues.

V usage is TRBV9 and J usage is TRBJ2-3; tentative D call: TRBD2 (6 bases). The CDR3 is 16 residues long. Trimming shortened V by 0 bases and J by 2 bases, and 13 bases separated the two germline ends. The germline gives CDR1 SGDLS, CDR2 YYNGEE. The CDR3 nucleotides are TGTGCCAGCAGCGTAGCAGCGGGCCTCTCCACAGATACGCAGTATTTT. Its protein product is CASSVAAGLSTDTQYF.

This clone was detected only a few times. This chain uses TRBV11-2 with TRBJ1-3, with D perhaps TRBD1 (5 bases). This CDR3 is built from 15 residues. The V and J ends lost 5 bases and 2 bases respectively, with 13 bases between them. Germline CDR1 SGHAT, CDR2 FQNNGV. The CDR3 spells CASSPRGNPGNTIYF. DNA for the CDR3: TGTGCCAGCAGCCCACGGGGGAACCCTGGAAACACCATATATTTT.

This clone was detected only once. The V and J genes are TRBV4-2 and TRBJ2-7, with 10 bases identical to TRBD2. The germline gives CDR1 LGHNA, CDR2 YNFKEQ. With 0 bases clipped from V and 7 bases from J, the junction kept 6 bases outside the gene matches. The length of the CDR3 is 15 residues. CDR3 nucleotide sequence: TGTGCCAGCAGCCAAGATTCAGCGGGGGGGCTTGAGCAGTACTTC. Protein product: CASSQDSAGGLEQYF.

The chain links TRBV7-2 to TRBJ2-7; TRBD1 matches at 11 bases. After removal of 4 bases from V and 2 bases from J, the junction contained 10 bases not matched to a gene. The CDR3 contains 17 residues. Germline CDR1 is SGHTA and CDR2 is FQGNSA. DNA of the CDR3: TGTGCCAGCAGCTGGGACAGGGGGTCGGCGGAAGCCTACGAGCAGTACTTC. Amino acids: CASSWDRGSAEAYEQYF.

This chain joins TRBV5-4 and TRBJ2-1, with D possibly matching TRBD1 (8 bases). The V end was cut by 4 bases, the J end by 1 base, with 21 bases between. CDR1 is SGHNT and CDR2 is YYREEE in the germline V gene (reference sequence). The CDR3 loop spans 18 amino acids. The CDR3 reads CASSLPGQGAGSYNEQFF. The CDR3 bases are TGTGCCAGCAGCCTACCAGGACAGGGAGCGGGGTCCTACAATGAGCAGTTCTTC.

The genes are TRBV9 and TRBJ2-1, with D perhaps matching TRBD1 (5 bases). Germline CDR1 SGDLS, CDR2 YYNGEE. Deletions cut 0 bases from V and 9 bases from J, with 16 bases between. The CDR3 runs to 15 residues. CDR3 residues: CASSVASSGQGEQFF. The CDR3 coding sequence is TGTGCCAGCAGCGTAGCGTCTAGTGGGCAGGGTGAGCAGTTCTTC.

The CDR3 region is CAILDSAASSYNEQFF. CDR3 in DNA: TGTGCCATCCTTGATTCCGCCGCTAGCTCCTACAATGAGCAGTTCTTC. The chain uses TRBV10-3 and TRBJ2-1; no reliable D call. Germline V gives CDR1 ENHRY, CDR2 SYGVKD. Trimming pared 8 bases from V and 0 bases from J, leaving 17 bases between. The CDR3 length is 16 residues.

To note about this clone: A read error may produce the germline difference seen at one junction end. The CDR3 DNA reads TGTGCCAGCAGCTACTCTCTAGCGGGAGGGCGGTACGAGCAGTACTTC. Its protein product is CASSYSLAGGRYEQYF. The chain carries TRBV6-2 or TRBV6-3 and TRBJ2-7; TRBD2 matches at 12 bases. Germline-derived CDR1 and CDR2 are MNHEY and SVGEGT. The CDR3 covers 16 residues.

The chain has TRBV7-3 and TRBJ1-2, with 8 bases that match TRBD1. V lost 6 bases to trimming and J lost 3 bases; unmatched junction nucleotides: 12. Germline values: CDR1 SGHTA, CDR2 FQGTGA. The CDR3 has 16 amino acids. The DNA of the CDR3 is TGTGCCAGCAGTAACACGACAGGGGCCGGGGACTATGGCTACACCTTC. Protein product: CASSNTTGAGDYGYTF.

J is TRBJ1-1 and V is TRBV4-1; D is uncertain. This CDR3 is built from 13 residues. The V end lost 1 base, the J end lost 7 bases, and 10 bases lay between the germline ends. Germline CDR1 and CDR2: MGHRA and YSYEKL. The CDR3 reads CASSQGGVIEAFF. In DNA form, the CDR3 reads TGCGCCAGCAGCCAAGGCGGGGTTATTGAAGCTTTCTTT.

This sequence joins TRBV7-2 and TRBJ2-1, with D possibly matching TRBD1 (5 bases). Trimming shortened V by 1 base and J by 2 bases, and 6 bases separated the two germline ends. This CDR3 has 14 residues. Germline CDR1 reads SGHTA; CDR2 reads FQGNSA. CDR3 in amino acids: CASSLGTTYNEQFF. Written as DNA, the CDR3 is TGTGCCAGCAGCTTAGGGACAACCTACAATGAGCAGTTCTTC.

The chain uses TRBV4-2 and TRBJ2-3; TRBD2 agrees at 7 bases. The V gene's germline CDR1 is LGHNA and CDR2 YNFKEQ. The junction had 4 bases not matched to a gene; V was cut back by 4 bases and J by 0 bases. The CDR3 has 15 amino acids. This CDR3 reads CASSPSGYSTDTQYF. CDR3 DNA sequence: TGTGCCAGCAGCCCTAGCGGTTATAGCACAGATACGCAGTATTTT.

The chain links TRBV7-2 to TRBJ2-5; no reliable D call. Trimming shortened V by 5 bases and J by 5 bases, and 15 bases separated the two germline ends. Germline V gene data show CDR1 as SGHTA and CDR2 as FQGNSA. The CDR3 spans 14 residues. CDR3 in DNA: TGTGCCAGCAGCGGCCGCCTAGTGGCTGAGACCCAGTACTTC. Amino acid sequence: CASSGRLVAETQYF.

This clone was seen a single time. This rearrangement joins TRBV5-1 to TRBJ1-5; D unresolved. The ends were cut back, 3 bases at V and 1 base at J, with 8 bases in the middle. The CDR3 runs 14 residues. Germline CDR1 reads SGHRS; CDR2 reads YFSETQ. This CDR3 is CASSSDGSNQPQHF. The DNA of the CDR3 is TGCGCCAGCAGCTCCGACGGGAGCAATCAGCCCCAGCATTTT. Based on the CDR3 plus reference TRBV5-1 and TRBJ1-5, the full variable domain is KAGVTQTPRYLIKTRGQQVTLSCSPISGHRSVSWYQQTPGQGLQFLFEYFSETQRNKGNFPGRFSGRQFSNSRSEMNVSTLELGDSALYLCASSSDGSNQPQHFGDGTRLSIL.

The J gene is TRBJ2-6, the V gene TRBV10-3, with a possible D match to TRBD1 (5 bases). The V gene lost 1 base and the J gene lost 0 bases, with 10 bases spanning the gap. The germline gives CDR1 ENHRY, CDR2 SYGVKD. CDR3 length: 17 residues. As DNA, the CDR3 is TGTGCCATCAGTGAGTGGCAGGGTATCTCTGGGGCCAACGTCCTGACTTTC. It codes for CAISEWQGISGANVLTF.

The chain has TRBV7-2 and TRBJ2-1; 15 positions match TRBD2. This CDR3 region has 17 residues. Germline loops: CDR1 SGHTA, CDR2 FQGNSA. V shed 3 bases, J shed 4 bases, and the junction held 4 bases outside the gene matches. The CDR3 spells CASSFAGTSGGYNEQFF. In DNA form, the CDR3 reads TGTGCCAGCAGCTTCGCCGGGACTAGCGGGGGGTACAATGAGCAGTTCTTC. Full variable domain (missing parts from reference TRBV7-2 and TRBJ2-1): GAGVSQSPSNKVTEKGKDVELRCDPISGHTALYWYRQSLGQGLEFLIYFQGNSAPDKSGLPSDRFSAERTGGSVSTLTIQRTQQEDSAVYLCASSFAGTSGGYNEQFFGPGTRLTVL.

The rearrangement links TRBV24-1 to TRBJ2-7, with 9 bases fitting TRBD1. Germline V gene sequence: CDR1 KGHDR, CDR2 SFDVKD. With V trimmed by 4 bases and J by 4 bases, 7 bases remained unmatched. The CDR3 extends over 15 amino acids. The CDR3 DNA reads TGTGCCACCAGTGAGGGGGACAGGGTAAGGTACGAGCAGTACTTC. This sequence encodes CATSEGDRVRYEQYF.

This chain uses TRBV19 with TRBJ1-5; maybe TRBD1 (6 bases). Germline-derived CDR1 and CDR2 are LNHDA and SQIVND (reference sequence). The V gene lost 3 bases and the J gene lost 4 bases, with 16 bases spanning the gap. The CDR3 spans 16 residues. Here the CDR3 DNA reads TGTGCCAGTAGTATTTCAACAGGGTCGGCGAATCAGCCCCAGCATTTT. Translating it yields CASSISTGSANQPQHF.

The rearrangement joins TRBV5-8 to TRBJ1-1; the match to TRBD1 covers 8 bases. Trimming at V came to 4 bases and at J to 1 base, leaving 6 bases not matched to a gene. Germline CDR1 reads SGHTS; CDR2 reads YDEGEE. The CDR3 sequence is 15 residues long. CDR3 in DNA: TGTGCCAGCAGCGCCTCCGGACAGGGGAACACTGAAGCTTTCTTT. Amino acids: CASSASGQGNTEAFF. The full variable domain, its missing parts supplied by reference TRBV5-8 and TRBJ1-1, is EAGVTQSPTHLIKTRGQQATLRCSPISGHTSVYWYQQALGLGLQFLLWYDEGEERNRGNFPPRFSGRQFPNYSSELNVNALELEDSALYLCASSASGQGNTEAFFGQGTRLTVV.